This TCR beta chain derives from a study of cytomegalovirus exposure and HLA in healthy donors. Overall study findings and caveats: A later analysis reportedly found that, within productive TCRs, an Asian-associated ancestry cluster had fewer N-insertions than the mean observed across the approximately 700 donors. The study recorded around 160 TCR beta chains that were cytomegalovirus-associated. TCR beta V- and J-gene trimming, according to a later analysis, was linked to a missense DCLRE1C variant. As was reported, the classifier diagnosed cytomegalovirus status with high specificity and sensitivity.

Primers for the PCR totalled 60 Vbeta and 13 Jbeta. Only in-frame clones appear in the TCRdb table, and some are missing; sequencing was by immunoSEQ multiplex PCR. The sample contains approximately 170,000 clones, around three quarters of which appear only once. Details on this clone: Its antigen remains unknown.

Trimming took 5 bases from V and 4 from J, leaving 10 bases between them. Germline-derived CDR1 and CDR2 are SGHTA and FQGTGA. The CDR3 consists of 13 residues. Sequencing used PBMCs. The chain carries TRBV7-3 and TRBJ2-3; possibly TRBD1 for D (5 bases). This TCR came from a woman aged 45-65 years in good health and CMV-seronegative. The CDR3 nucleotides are TGTGCCAGCAGCCCAGGGAAAGCAGATACGCAGTATTTT. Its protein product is CASSPGKADTQYF.